The clone carrying this T cell receptor beta chain occurred a few times. Antigen: not known. Universal primer sites and UMIs were introduced during 5'RACE template-switching synthesis of TCR cDNA. TCRdb itself ran the 5' RACE reads through MiXCR, one entry per CDR3 protein. This sample has 150,000 to 200,000 distinct CDR3 sequences, with approximately 11% found just once. This sample stems from a study of T cells after yellow fever vaccination. Study as a whole: SMART-Seq v4 Ultra Low Input handled preparation of low-cell-number fractions. Overall study results and limits: The secondary response showed a weaker magnitude and a faster peak, day 5 versus 15. Clonotypes found in both CD4 and CD8 compartments made up a small share.

The CDR3 length is 17 residues. V was clipped by 0 bases and J by 8 bases, with 22 bases between them. CDR1 and CDR2 from the germline V gene are LNHNV and YYDKDF (reference sequence). This clonotype was obtained from a young man who received the YFV17D yellow fever vaccine. The chain employs TRBV15 and TRBJ1-2; tentative D call: TRBD1 (5 bases). Sequenced material: CD8+ T cells sorted from PBMCs, taken 15 days after the yellow fever booster vaccination. The CDR3 loop reads CATSRDRGRGAARGYTF. The CDR3 nucleotides read TGTGCCACCAGCAGAGATCGTGGGAGGGGCGCGGCGAGAGGCTACACCTTC.